This is a list of T cell receptor beta chains from one sample in a study of blood T cell repertoires in COVID-19. The protocol was immunoSEQ multiplex PCR, while the TCRdb copy is restricted to in-frame clones and leaves out a portion. The sample has about 24,000 clones; 86% are singletons. Sequenced sample: peripheral blood. The origin of the receptors is a human donor with active COVID-19. The donor label of this sample is uncertain. CDR3s include the opening cysteine and the closing phenylalanine or tryptophan. A D gene is named only where the DNA matches it firmly. Where a row states a size, it is once, few, many or the class of an expanded clone; other rows omit it.

>TRBJ1-5|TRBD1|NA|11|TRBV28
CASSPRDRVHF
TGTGCCAGCAGCCCACGGGACAGGGTACATTTT
>TRBJ2-7|TRBD1|NA|13|TRBV24-1
CAGTGQASHEQYF
TGTGCCGGAACGGGACAGGCGTCCCACGAGCAGTACTTC
>TRBJ2-1|TRBD2|NA|16|TRBV20-1
CSASFPAGGAYNEQFF
TGCAGTGCTAGTTTCCCCGCGGGGGGGGCCTACAATGAGCAGTTCTTC
>TRBJ2-1|TRBD2|NA|13|TRBV2
CASTQGLNNEQFF
TGTGCCAGCACCCAGGGACTAAACAATGAGCAGTTCTTC
>TRBJ2-3|TRBD2|NA|15|TRBV11-2
CASSLRLASTDTQYF
TGTGCCAGCAGCCTGCGACTAGCGAGCACAGATACGCAGTATTTT
>TRBJ2-7|TRBD1|NA|14|TRBV19
CASSTGTATYEQYF
TGTGCCAGTAGCACCGGGACAGCGACCTACGAGCAGTACTTC
>TRBJ2-3|TRBD2|NA|17|TRBV4-3
CASSQEGLAGDADTQYF
TGCGCCAGCAGCCAAGAAGGGCTAGCGGGAGATGCAGATACGCAGTATTTT
>TRBJ2-1|NA|few|14|TRBV7-9
CASSLTQGDNEQFF
TGTGCCAGCAGCTTAACACAGGGTGACAATGAGCAGTTCTTC
>TRBJ1-1|TRBD1|once|15|TRBV7-2
CASSRGGQGDRMAFF
TGTGCCAGCAGTCGGGGCGGACAGGGTGATCGGATGGCTTTCTTT
>TRBJ2-3|TRBD1|once|16|TRBV11-1
CASSPQGFLPPDTQYF
TGTGCCAGCAGCCCACAGGGGTTCCTACCACCAGATACGCAGTATTTT
>TRBJ2-3|NA|NA|15|TRBV2
CASSEKSGERDTQYF
TGTGCCAGCAGTGAAAAGTCCGGAGAACGAGATACGCAGTATTTT
>TRBJ2-3|NA|NA|12|TRBV24-1
CATASSTDTQYF
TGTGCCACCGCAAGCAGCACAGATACGCAGTATTTT
>TRBJ2-2|TRBD2|NA|14|TRBV29-1
CSVGAGAGTGELFF
TGCAGCGTTGGAGCGGGGGCGGGCACCGGGGAGCTGTTTTTT
>TRBJ1-1|NA|NA|13|TRBV18
CASSEGMNTEAFF
TGTGCCAGCTCAGAGGGAATGAACACTGAAGCTTTCTTT
>TRBJ1-3|NA|NA|15|TRBV6-5
CASSPLRSSGNTIYF
TGTGCCAGCAGTCCCCTTAGAAGCTCTGGAAACACCATATATTTT
>TRBJ1-1|NA|NA|15|TRBV6-5
CASTRGRRMNTEAFF
TGTGCCAGCACACGAGGGAGGAGGATGAACACTGAAGCTTTCTTT
>TRBJ2-1|TRBD2|NA|16|TRBV5-6
CASSLAGTRRINEQFF
TGTGCCAGCAGCTTGGCCGGGACTAGAAGGATTAATGAGCAGTTCTTC
>TRBJ1-5|NA|NA|13|TRBV6-5
CASSIGGGQPQHF
TGTGCCAGCAGTATTGGGGGAGGACAGCCCCAGCATTTT
>TRBJ1-4|TRBD1|few|13|TRBV18
CASQGGASEKLFF
TGTGCCAGCCAGGGGGGCGCGAGTGAAAAACTGTTTTTT
>TRBJ1-2|TRBD1|NA|14|TRBV6-5
CAGTSQGALKGYTF
TGTGCCGGAACTAGTCAGGGGGCCTTAAAGGGCTACACCTTC
>TRBJ2-7|NA|once|13|TRBV10-1
CASRRQRRYEQYF
TGCGCCAGCAGACGTCAGCGGCGCTACGAGCAGTACTTC
>TRBJ1-2|NA|few|13|TRBV6-2/TRBV6-3
CASSRGTAGGYTF
TGTGCCAGCAGTCGGGGGACGGCGGGGGGCTACACCTTC
>TRBJ1-4|NA|NA|11|TRBV7-9
CASSPYEKLFF
TGTGCCAGCAGCCCATATGAAAAACTGTTTTTT
>TRBJ2-7|TRBD2|NA|14|TRBV9
CASSPDGREDEQYF
TGTGCCAGCAGCCCAGACGGGCGGGAGGACGAGCAGTACTTC
>TRBJ1-1|NA|NA|15|TRBV12-5
CASAPDSLPNTEAFF
TGTGCTAGTGCCCCTGACAGCCTCCCTAACACTGAAGCTTTCTTT
>TRBJ2-2|NA|NA|14|TRBV4-1
CASRPTGNTGELFF
TGCGCCAGCAGACCGACAGGGAACACCGGGGAGCTGTTTTTT
>TRBJ2-3|NA|once|13|TRBV7-8
CASSSTSTDTQYF
TGTGCCAGCAGCTCTACTAGCACAGATACGCAGTATTTT
>TRBJ1-4|NA|NA|14|TRBV6-5
CASRSTAFNEKLFF
TGTGCCAGCAGGTCGACAGCGTTTAATGAAAAACTGTTTTTT
>TRBJ1-2|NA|NA|14|TRBV6-1
CASSDDSRLRGYTF
TGTGCCAGCAGTGACGACTCACGTTTACGTGGCTACACCTTC
>TRBJ2-2|TRBD2|NA|18|TRBV18
CASSPWVGAGDRTGELFF
TGTGCCAGCTCACCATGGGTAGGAGCGGGGGACCGCACCGGGGAGCTGTTTTTT
>TRBJ2-7|TRBD1|NA|11|TRBV6-2/TRBV6-3
CASSQGAAWYF
TGTGCCAGCAGCCAGGGGGCGGCGTGGTACTTC
>TRBJ2-3|TRBD1|NA|15|TRBV19
CASSPGDSSTDTQYF
TGTGCCAGTAGTCCAGGGGACAGCAGCACAGATACGCAGTATTTT
>TRBJ2-7|NA|NA|15|TRBV6-5
CASTTILPVRGEQYF
TGTGCCAGCACTACTATTCTACCGGTCCGGGGCGAGCAGTACTTC
>TRBJ2-2|TRBD1|NA|17|TRBV19
CASSSSGTGGYTGELFF
TGTGCCAGTAGCAGCAGTGGGACAGGGGGGTACACCGGGGAGCTGTTTTTT
>TRBJ2-3|TRBD2|NA|18|TRBV28
CASREAASGATSTDTQYF
TGTGCCAGCAGAGAGGCGGCTAGCGGAGCCACTAGCACAGATACGCAGTATTTT
>TRBJ2-3|TRBD1|NA|14|TRBV14
CASSRDRVTDTQYF
TGTGCCAGCTCCCGGGACAGGGTCACAGATACGCAGTATTTT
>TRBJ1-3|NA|NA|14|TRBV11-3
CASSSLSSGNTIYF
TGTGCCAGCAGCTCGCTAAGCTCTGGAAACACCATATATTTT
>TRBJ2-6|NA|NA|16|TRBV7-9
CASSLGSSAGANVLTF
TGTGCCAGCAGCTTAGGGTCGAGCGCTGGGGCCAACGTCCTGACTTTC
>TRBJ2-2|NA|few|16|TRBV30
CAWSGLAGSSTGELFF
TGTGCCTGGAGTGGACTGGCCGGTTCTAGCACCGGGGAGCTGTTTTTT
>TRBJ2-7|NA|NA|13|TRBV12-3/TRBV12-4
CASRDSFWNEQYF
TGTGCCAGCAGAGACAGCTTCTGGAACGAGCAGTACTTC
>TRBJ1-4|TRBD1|few|16|TRBV9
CASSKGLGQDNEKLFF
TGTGCCAGCAGCAAGGGCCTGGGACAGGATAATGAAAAACTGTTTTTT
>TRBJ1-6|NA|NA|14|TRBV7-9
CASSLGQAQSPLHF
TGTGCCAGCAGCTTAGGACAGGCGCAGTCACCCCTCCACTTT
>TRBJ1-4|NA|NA|13|TRBV12-3/TRBV12-4
CATRTFLNEKLFF
TGTGCCACCAGGACATTTCTTAATGAAAAACTGTTTTTT
>TRBJ2-2|TRBD2|NA|16|TRBV15
CATSREASGSFRELFF
TGTGCCACCAGCAGAGAAGCTAGCGGGAGTTTCCGGGAGCTGTTTTTT
>TRBJ2-2|TRBD1|once|16|TRBV28
CASSPLGTGIGGELFF
TGTGCCAGCAGTCCGCTTGGGACAGGGATAGGCGGGGAGCTGTTTTTT
>TRBJ2-3|TRBD2|NA|16|TRBV18
CASSPGTSGGSDTQYF
TGTGCCAGCTCACCCGGGACTAGCGGGGGATCAGATACGCAGTATTTT
>TRBJ2-7|NA|NA|14|TRBV6-5
CATFSQAPFYEQYF
TGTGCCACCTTCTCCCAGGCCCCCTTCTACGAGCAGTACTTC
>TRBJ1-2|NA|NA|17|TRBV6-1
CASSDGAGRLPPYGYTF
TGTGCCAGCAGTGATGGGGCTGGCCGATTGCCCCCCTATGGCTACACCTTC
>TRBJ2-5|TRBD2|NA|14|TRBV2
CASTKGTIQETQYF
TGTGCCAGCACAAAAGGGACTATCCAAGAGACCCAGTACTTC